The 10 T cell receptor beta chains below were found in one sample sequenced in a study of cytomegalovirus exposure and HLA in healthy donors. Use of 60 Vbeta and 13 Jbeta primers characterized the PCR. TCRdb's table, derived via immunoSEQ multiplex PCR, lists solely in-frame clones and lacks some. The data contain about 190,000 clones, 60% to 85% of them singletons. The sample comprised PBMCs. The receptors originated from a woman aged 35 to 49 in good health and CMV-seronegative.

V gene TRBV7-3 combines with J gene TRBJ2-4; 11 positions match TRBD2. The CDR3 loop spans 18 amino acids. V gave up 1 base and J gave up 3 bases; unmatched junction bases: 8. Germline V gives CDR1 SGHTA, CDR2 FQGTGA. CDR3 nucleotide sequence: TGTGCCAGCAGCTTAAATGGGCTAGCGGGAGGTGGCAAAAACATTCAGTACTTC. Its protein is CASSLNGLAGGGKNIQYF. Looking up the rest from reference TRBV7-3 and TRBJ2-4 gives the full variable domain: GAGVSQTPSNKVTEKGKYVELRCDPISGHTALYWYRQSLGQGPEFLIYFQGTGAADDSGLPNDRFFAVRPEGSVSTLKIQRTERGDSAVYLCASSLNGLAGGGKNIQYFGAGTRLSVL.

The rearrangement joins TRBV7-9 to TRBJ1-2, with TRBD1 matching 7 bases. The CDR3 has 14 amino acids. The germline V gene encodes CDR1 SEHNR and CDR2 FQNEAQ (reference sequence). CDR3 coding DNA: TGTTCCGCCCAGACAGGGCAGGACCTCTATGGCTACACCTTC. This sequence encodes CSAQTGQDLYGYTF.

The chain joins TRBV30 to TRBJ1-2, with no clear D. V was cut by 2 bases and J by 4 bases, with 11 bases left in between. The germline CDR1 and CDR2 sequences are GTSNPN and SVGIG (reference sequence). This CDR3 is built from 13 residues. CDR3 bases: TGTGCCTGGAGTTTGGAGGGTAGCTATGGCTACACCTTC. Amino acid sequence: CAWSLEGSYGYTF.

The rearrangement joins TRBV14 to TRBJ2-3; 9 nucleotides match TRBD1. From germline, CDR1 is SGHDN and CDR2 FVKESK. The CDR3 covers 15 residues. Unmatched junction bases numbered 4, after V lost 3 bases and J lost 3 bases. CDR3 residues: CASSHTGGATDTQYF. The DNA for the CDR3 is TGTGCCAGCAGCCACACAGGGGGCGCGACAGATACGCAGTATTTT.

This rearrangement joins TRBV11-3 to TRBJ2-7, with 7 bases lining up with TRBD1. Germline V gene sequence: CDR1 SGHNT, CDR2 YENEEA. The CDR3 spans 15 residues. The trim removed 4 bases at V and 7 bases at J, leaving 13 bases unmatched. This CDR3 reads CASSSRDRDPEEQYF. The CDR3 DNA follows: TGTGCCAGCAGCTCCCGGGACAGAGATCCCGAGGAGCAGTACTTC.

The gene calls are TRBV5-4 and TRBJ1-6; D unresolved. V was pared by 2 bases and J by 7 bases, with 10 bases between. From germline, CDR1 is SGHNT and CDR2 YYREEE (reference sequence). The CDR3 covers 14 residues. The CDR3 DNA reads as TGTGCCAGCAGCTTTGGTCAGGCAAATTCACCCCTCCACTTT. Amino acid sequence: CASSFGQANSPLHF.

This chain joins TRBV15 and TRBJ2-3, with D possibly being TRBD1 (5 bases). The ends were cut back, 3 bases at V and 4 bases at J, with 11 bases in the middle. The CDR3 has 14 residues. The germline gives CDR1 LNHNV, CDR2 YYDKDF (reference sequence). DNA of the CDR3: TGTGCCACCAGCAGGCCTTCCAGGGCAGATACGCAGTATTTT. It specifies CATSRPSRADTQYF.

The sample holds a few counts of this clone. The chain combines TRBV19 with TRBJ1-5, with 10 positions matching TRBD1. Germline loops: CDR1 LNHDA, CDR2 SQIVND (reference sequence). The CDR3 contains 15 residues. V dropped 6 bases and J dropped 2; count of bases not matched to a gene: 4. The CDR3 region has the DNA TGTGCCAGTAGGCGGGACAGGGGTGGCAATCAGCCCCAGCATTTT. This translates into CASRRDRGGNQPQHF. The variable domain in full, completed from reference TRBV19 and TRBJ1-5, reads DGGITQSPKYLFRKEGQNVTLSCEQNLNHDAMYWYRQDPGQGLRLIYYSQIVNDFQKGDIAEGYSVSREKKESFPLTVTSAQKNPTAFYLCASRRDRGGNQPQHFGDGTRLSIL.

CDR3 protein: CASNPGPGQHYEQYV. The CDR3 coding sequence is TGTGCCAGCAATCCCGGGCCCGGACAGCACTACGAGCAGTACGTC. This chain uses TRBV6-4 with TRBJ2-7; D perhaps matches TRBD1 (6 bases). Germline CDR1 is MRHNA and CDR2 is SNTAGT. V lost 7 bases and J 3 bases, leaving 19 bases between the germline ends. CDR3 length equals 15 residues.

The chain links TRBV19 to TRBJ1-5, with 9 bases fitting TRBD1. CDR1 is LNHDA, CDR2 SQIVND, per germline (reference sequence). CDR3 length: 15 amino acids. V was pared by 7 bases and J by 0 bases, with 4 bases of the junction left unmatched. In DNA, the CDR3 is TGTGCCAGTATAATGACAGGGGGTAGCAATCAGCCCCAGCATTTT. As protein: CASIMTGGSNQPQHF.